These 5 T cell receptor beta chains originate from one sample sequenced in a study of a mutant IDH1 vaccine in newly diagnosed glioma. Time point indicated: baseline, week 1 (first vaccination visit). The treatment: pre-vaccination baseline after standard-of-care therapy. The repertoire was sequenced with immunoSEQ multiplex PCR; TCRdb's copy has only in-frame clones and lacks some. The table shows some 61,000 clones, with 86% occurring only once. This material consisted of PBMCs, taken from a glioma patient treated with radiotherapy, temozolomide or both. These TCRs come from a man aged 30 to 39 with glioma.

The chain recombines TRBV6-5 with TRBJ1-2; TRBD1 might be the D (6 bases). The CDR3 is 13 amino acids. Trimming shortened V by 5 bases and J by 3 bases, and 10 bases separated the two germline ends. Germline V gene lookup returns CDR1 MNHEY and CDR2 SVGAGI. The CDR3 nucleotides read TGTGCCAGCAGTATGGACAGAGACTATGGCTACACCTTC. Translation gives CASSMDRDYGYTF.

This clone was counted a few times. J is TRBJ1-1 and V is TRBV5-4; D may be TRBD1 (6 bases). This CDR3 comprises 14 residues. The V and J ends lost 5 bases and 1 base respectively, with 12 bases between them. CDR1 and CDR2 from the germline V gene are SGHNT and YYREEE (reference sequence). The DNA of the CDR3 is TGTGCCAGCAGGCCAACAGGGCCGAACACTGAAGCTTTCTTT. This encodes CASRPTGPNTEAFF.

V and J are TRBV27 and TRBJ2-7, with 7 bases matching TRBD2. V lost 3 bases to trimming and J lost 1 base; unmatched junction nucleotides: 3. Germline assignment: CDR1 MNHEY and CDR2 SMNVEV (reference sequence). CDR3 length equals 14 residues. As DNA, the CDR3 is TGTGCCAGCAGTTTTAGGACTAGTTCCTACGAGCAGTACTTC. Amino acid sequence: CASSFRTSSYEQYF.

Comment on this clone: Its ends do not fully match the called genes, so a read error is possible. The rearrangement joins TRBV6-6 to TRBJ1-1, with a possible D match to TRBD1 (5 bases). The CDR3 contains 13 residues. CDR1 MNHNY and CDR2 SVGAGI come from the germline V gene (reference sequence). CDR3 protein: CASSGGRNAEAFF. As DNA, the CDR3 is TGTGCCAGCTCCGGGGGAAGGAACGCTGAAGCTTTCTTT.

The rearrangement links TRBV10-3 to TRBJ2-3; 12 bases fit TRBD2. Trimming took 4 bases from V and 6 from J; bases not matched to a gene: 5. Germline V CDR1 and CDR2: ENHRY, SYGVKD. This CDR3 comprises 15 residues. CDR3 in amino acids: CAISGTSGVRDTQYF. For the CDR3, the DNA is TGTGCCATCAGTGGGACTAGCGGGGTTAGGGATACGCAGTATTTT.